This passage covers 18 T cell receptor beta chains from one sample sequenced in a study of cytomegalovirus exposure and HLA in healthy donors. The study ran its PCR with 60 Vbeta and 13 Jbeta primers. Sequencing was performed with immunoSEQ multiplex PCR; in TCRdb, only in-frame clones are kept and a portion is missing. The top ten clones hold about 4.3% of a sample with 150,000 to 200,000 clones, about 85% of them seen once. The specimen was PBMCs. The receptors were sampled from a woman aged 50 to 60 in good health and CMV-seropositive.

Comments on this clone: An end of the junction differs from the germline gene, which may be a read error. The V and J genes are TRBV18 and TRBJ1-2; a weak D match, TRBD1 (5 bases). Germline CDR1 KGHSH, CDR2 LQKENI. The CDR3 has 13 amino acids. CDR3 in amino acids: CASSPDTPYDYTF. In nucleotides, the CDR3 is TGTGCCAGCTCACCGGACACCCCTTATGACTACACCTTC. The full variable domain, its missing parts supplied by reference TRBV18 and TRBJ1-2, is NAGVMQNPRHLVRRRGQEARLRCSPMKGHSHVYWYRQLPEEGLKFMVYLQKENIIDESGMPKERFSAEFPKEGPSILRIQQVVRGDSAAYFCASSPDTPYDYTFGSGTRLTVV.

The V gene is TRBV5-8, the J gene TRBJ2-7; the match to TRBD1 covers 7 bases. Germline-derived CDR1 and CDR2 are SGHTS and YDEGEE. The CDR3 spans 14 residues. After removal of 2 bases from V and 3 bases from J, the junction contained 5 bases not matched to a gene. The CDR3 loop is CASSLVGGRYEQYF. The CDR3 DNA follows: TGTGCCAGCAGCTTAGTAGGGGGCCGCTACGAGCAGTACTTC.

The chain combines TRBV5-1 with TRBJ1-2; a weak D match, TRBD1 (6 bases). V lost 0 bases to trimming and J lost 5 bases, with 17 bases between them. The CDR3 sequence is 16 residues long. Germline CDR1 is SGHRS and CDR2 is YFSETQ. In DNA, the CDR3 is TGCGCCAGCAGCTTGGTACGAGGGCCAGGGGAGTATGGCTACACCTTC. Its protein product is CASSLVRGPGEYGYTF.

The rearrangement joins TRBV27 to TRBJ2-7, with 11 bases aligning to TRBD2. Germline-derived CDR1 and CDR2 are MNHEY and SMNVEV (reference sequence). V lost 3 bases, J lost 5 bases, and 3 bases stayed unmatched. This CDR3 has 14 residues. This CDR3 is CASSFSGRVHEQYF. The CDR3 DNA is TGTGCCAGCAGTTTTAGCGGGAGGGTCCACGAGCAGTACTTC.

This rearrangement joins TRBV5-1 to TRBJ2-7, with 8 bases lining up with TRBD1. V shed 3 bases, J shed 5 bases, and the junction held 10 bases outside the gene matches. Germline V lookup: CDR1 SGHRS, CDR2 YFSETQ. The CDR3 runs to 15 residues. The CDR3, as DNA: TGCGCCAGCAGCTCCCGGACAGGGATCGAAAACGAGCAGTACTTC. This codes for CASSSRTGIENEQYF.

The chain uses TRBV7-6 and TRBJ2-7; 7 positions match TRBD2. The CDR3 runs 14 residues. CDR1 SGHVS and CDR2 FNYEAQ come from the germline V gene. The V segment lost 0 bases and the J segment 2 bases; nucleotides outside the gene matches: 1. CDR3 sequence reads: CASSLAGTTYEQYF. CDR3 sequence (DNA): TGTGCCAGCAGCTTAGCCGGGACTACCTACGAGCAGTACTTC.

The chain is built from TRBV2 and TRBJ1-2; TRBD1 is a possible D gene (5 bases). V shed 6 bases and J shed 7 bases, with 12 bases lying between them. The V gene's germline CDR1 is SNHLY and CDR2 FYNNEI. The CDR3 length is 12 residues. This CDR3 reads CASRDLGGGYTF. The CDR3 DNA reads TGTGCCAGCAGAGACCTGGGGGGTGGCTACACCTTC.

V and J are TRBV19 and TRBJ2-5; perhaps TRBD1 as D (6 bases). Trimming left V 5 bases short and J 6 bases short, with 16 bases between. The CDR3 length is 14 residues. CDR1 is LNHDA, CDR2 SQIVND, per germline (reference sequence). CDR3 sequence (DNA): TGTGCCAGTAGTCCTGACCTACAGGGTCAGACCCAGTACTTC. Residues: CASSPDLQGQTQYF. Full variable domain (outside the CDR3, taken from reference TRBV19 and TRBJ2-5): DGGITQSPKYLFRKEGQNVTLSCEQNLNHDAMYWYRQDPGQGLRLIYYSQIVNDFQKGDIAEGYSVSREKKESFPLTVTSAQKNPTAFYLCASSPDLQGQTQYFGPGTRLLVL.

V and J are TRBV7-2 and TRBJ2-7; 7 bases align to TRBD1. Germline V gene sequence: CDR1 SGHTA, CDR2 FQGNSA. Trimming at V came to 0 bases and at J to 1 base, leaving 6 bases not matched to a gene. CDR3 length: 16 amino acids. The DNA of the CDR3 is TGTGCCAGCAGCTTAGCTTTCGGGACAGCTTCCTACGAGCAGTACTTC. This codes for CASSLAFGTASYEQYF.

V usage is TRBV10-3 and J usage is TRBJ2-2, with TRBD2 matching over 7 bases. V lost 2 bases and J lost 5; bases outside the gene matches: 14. The germline V gene encodes CDR1 ENHRY and CDR2 SYGVKD. The CDR3 is made up of 18 amino acids. CDR3 nucleotide sequence: TGTGCCATCAGTGAGAGGGAGGCAGCGGGAAAAAGGACCGGGGAGCTGTTTTTT. This codes for CAISEREAAGKRTGELFF.

J is TRBJ1-5 and V is TRBV19; D remains ambiguous. This CDR3 is built from 13 residues. Per germline, CDR1 LNHDA and CDR2 SQIVND (reference sequence). V shed 5 bases and J shed 6 bases, with 11 bases lying between them. CDR3 protein: CASSRFGGQPQHF. The CDR3 nucleotides read TGTGCCAGTAGTCGATTTGGAGGTCAGCCCCAGCATTTT.

The chain links TRBV2 to TRBJ2-7; D possibly corresponds to TRBD2 (6 bases). The germline V gene has CDR1 SNHLY and CDR2 FYNNEI. V lost 11 bases and J 5 bases, leaving 16 bases between the germline ends. The CDR3 sequence is 12 residues long. Here the CDR3 reads CAGGSLRDEQYF. The DNA for the CDR3 is TGTGCCGGAGGGTCCCTCAGGGACGAGCAGTACTTC.

The chain couples TRBV6-1 to TRBJ2-2; D unresolved. Germline values: CDR1 MNHNS, CDR2 SASEGT. V lost 6 bases and J 4 bases, leaving 9 bases between the germline ends. The CDR3 spans 13 residues. In DNA form, the CDR3 reads TGTGCCAGCAGACGAGATTTCACCGGGGAGCTGTTTTTT. It is translated as CASRRDFTGELFF.

This clone was seen more than once but under ten times. The chain couples TRBV5-5 to TRBJ1-6; 7 bases are a match to TRBD1. Germline CDR1 is SGHKS and CDR2 is YYEKEE (reference sequence). Trimming took 0 bases from V and 7 from J; bases not matched to a gene: 4. The CDR3 totals 15 residues. The CDR3 here is CASSLDWDRNSPLHF. CDR3 DNA sequence: TGTGCCAGCAGCTTGGATTGGGACAGAAATTCACCCCTCCACTTT.

As DNA, the CDR3 is TGTGCCAGTAGTCGCCGGGACAGGGTGGACGGGGCCAACGTCCTGACTTTC. It translates to CASSRRDRVDGANVLTF. The chain combines TRBV19 with TRBJ2-6; 9 bases agree with TRBD1. Germline assignment: CDR1 LNHDA and CDR2 SQIVND (reference sequence). V was pared by 5 bases and J by 4 bases, with 9 bases of the junction left unmatched. This CDR3 region has 17 residues.

V is TRBV25-1 and J is TRBJ2-1; the match to TRBD1 covers 8 bases. The trim removed 3 bases at V and 5 bases at J, leaving 6 bases unmatched. The V gene's germline CDR1 is MGHDK and CDR2 SYGVNS. The CDR3 runs 15 residues. Here the CDR3 DNA reads TGTGCCAGCAGTGATCCGGGACAGGAAGACAATGAGCAGTTCTTC. Protein product: CASSDPGQEDNEQFF.

The CDR3, as DNA: TGCGCCAGCAGCCAAGGATCCCTCTCTATGAACACTGAAGCTTTCTTT. Protein sequence: CASSQGSLSMNTEAFF. The chain joins TRBV4-3 to TRBJ1-1; D is unclear. Per the germline V gene, CDR1 is LGHNA and CDR2 is YSLEER. The V end was cut by 1 base, the J end by 0 bases, with 12 bases between. The CDR3 runs to 16 residues.

The chain joins TRBV18 to TRBJ2-5, with D uncertain. Trimming took off 2 bases at V and 4 bases at J, with 11 bases between the two ends. This CDR3 comprises 14 residues. CDR1 and CDR2 from the germline V gene are KGHSH and LQKENI. As DNA, the CDR3 is TGTGCCAGCTCACCAGTAGCAGATTTAGAGACCCAGTACTTC. It specifies CASSPVADLETQYF.